The sequence of this TCR beta chain was determined in a study of identical twins listed by TCRdb under 2016. Turning to the overall study: To test whether fetal clonotypes persist, the study used deep sequencing on TCR alpha and beta repertoires from monozygotic twins, unrelated adults of various ages, and cord blood. To rule out contamination, the twin experiments were replicated at different times with different library preparation protocols. Paper-wide results and their limitations: In monozygotic twins, out-of-frame TCR alpha sharing was systematically underestimated by recombination models, although the models agreed with sharing between unrelated individuals. Excess twin sharing in beta out-of-frame sequences was weaker because fewer shared sequences lowered the signal-to-noise ratio. Fewer insertions were carried by abundant cord blood beta clonotypes, a similar but weaker trend appeared in young adult naive repertoires, and no such trend appeared in memory repertoires. Invariant T cells such as MAIT and iNKT could partly confound zero-insertion analyses, though diverse VJ usage argued against this for most clonotypes. Because the same donors could not be followed over many years, the conclusions depended on cross-sectional statistical analysis. Compared with coincidental sharing between unrelated individuals, an excess of low generation-probability sequences was observed among out-of-frame TCR alpha sequences shared between twins.

This clonotype was detected ten times or more. Its antigen is unknown. Within one base of it there is no much larger clone, and no base qualities were kept. All donors were healthy Caucasians. Using Miltenyi CD45RO+ enrichment and human naive T-cell isolation kits, memory (CD45RO+) and naive T cells were isolated from PBMC. CDR1 and CDR2, per the germline V gene, are MNHNS and SASEGT. Trimming at the junction amounts to 6 bases on V and 7 bases on J, and the germline ends lie 13 bases apart. Its CDR3 holds 13 amino acids, cysteine through phenylalanine. The CDR3 DNA has 39 bases and is translated from base 1. The library was built by means of 5' RACE. The instrument given in TCRdb is Illumina HiSeq 2000. A universal primer binding site was introduced by template switching, and a unique molecular identifier was present in the final cDNA, enabling accurate counting of TCR cDNA molecules. First-strand cDNA for TCR alpha and beta chains was synthesized from specific primers in the conserved constant-segment region. To control for contamination, every cDNA library was double barcoded, receiving both a SMART-Mk sample barcode and Illumina barcodes. TruSeq adapter sequences and Illumina sample barcodes were added in two successive PCR steps. TCR alpha and beta cDNA libraries were sequenced on the Illumina HiSeq platform with custom primers. The authors' pipeline ran thus. MiGEC processed the raw reads to extract unique molecular identifiers, while MiXCR was used to determine the CDR3 positions. Recombination models were inferred per individual with the repgenHMM and IGoR tools using an EM algorithm. The tcR package in R was used for shared clonotype analysis, with sharing normalized by the product of cloneset sizes. To study raw recombination without the effects of thymic and clonal selection, out-of-frame nonproductive sequences were analyzed. TCRdb cleaned the public reads at Q25 with fastp, built clones with MiXCR and kept in-frame beta chains. Here each entry gathers all rows of one CDR3 protein and keeps the most common genes and DNA. The authors' filters were not applied to this entry. Across this sample there are 200,000 to 250,000 distinct CDR3 sequences, with about 10% seen only once. The ten biggest clones cover 9% to 10% of the sample.

What was sequenced was memory T cells sorted from blood. This specimen's cell subset or site label, interpreted: CD45RO+ enriched T cells. The chain joins TRBV6-1 to TRBJ2-4, with a tentative D gene TRBD1 over 6 matching bases. The sequence came from a man aged 50-59 years in good health. CDR3 region: CASSSPGANIQYF. In nucleotides, the sequence is TGTGCCAGCAGCTCCCCAGGGGCGAACATTCAGTACTTC.